The 6 T cell receptor beta chains below come from one sample, sequenced in a study of T-cell memory formation after mild COVID-19. TCRdb ran MiXCR on the 5' RACE reads and lists one entry per CDR3 protein. The sample comprises some 210,000 distinct CDR3 sequences, 15% to 20% of which are singletons, and approximately 2.4% rests with the top ten. Sequences were obtained from PBMCs or a T cell subset sorted from them (not recorded which). Every receptor here comes from an adult woman who had mild COVID-19 (a few samples of this study predate the infection). Cell type and time point are not known.

This clonotype was picked up a small number of times. The chain carries TRBV6-6 and TRBJ1-1; D possibly corresponds to TRBD1 (6 bases). Germline loops: CDR1 MNHNY, CDR2 SVGAGI (reference sequence). This CDR3 comprises 14 residues. The V and J ends lost 8 bases and 0 bases respectively, with 13 bases between them. The CDR3 is CASSHRAMNTEAFF. Here the CDR3 DNA reads TGTGCCAGCTCTCACAGGGCTATGAACACTGAAGCTTTCTTT.

This clonotype showed up just a few times. The V gene is TRBV5-1, the J gene TRBJ2-1, with D possibly TRBD2 on 6 matching bases. CDR3 length: 16 amino acids. The V end was cut by 0 bases, the J end by 1 base, with 11 bases between. The germline V gene has CDR1 SGHRS and CDR2 YFSETQ. The DNA for the CDR3 is TGCGCCAGCAGCTTGGGGGGGACTGGGTCCTACAATGAGCAGTTCTTC. Amino acids: CASSLGGTGSYNEQFF.

This clonotype has a handful of counts. CDR3 DNA sequence: TGCGCCAGCAGCTCCCAGGGTAGCGGGACATACGAGCAGTACTTC. Its protein is CASSSQGSGTYEQYF. V is TRBV5-1 and J is TRBJ2-7; 8 bases align to TRBD2. The CDR3 totals 15 residues. V shed 3 bases, J shed 4 bases, and the junction held 9 bases outside the gene matches. Per the germline V gene, CDR1 is SGHRS and CDR2 is YFSETQ.

In its sample, this clonotype was seen a few times. This rearrangement joins TRBV7-8 to TRBJ1-2; no definite D call. The CDR3 contains 13 residues. The germline gives CDR1 SGHVS, CDR2 FQNEAQ. V lost 1 base and J lost 4, with 7 bases in between. In DNA form, the CDR3 reads TGTGCCAGCAGCTTAGAGAGGGCCTATGGCTACACCTTC. It yields the protein CASSLERAYGYTF.

Only a few counts were recorded for this clonotype. This chain connects TRBV6-2 or TRBV6-3 to TRBJ2-7; D ambiguous. CDR1 is MNHEY and CDR2 is SVGEGT in the germline V gene. Trimming took off 5 bases at V and 10 bases at J, with 15 bases between the two ends. There are 12 residues in the CDR3. DNA for the CDR3: TGTGCCAGCAGTGCCACGCGACCGCGACAGTACTTC. Translating it yields CASSATRPRQYF.

This clonotype was counted only a few times. The rearrangement uses TRBV18 and TRBJ2-3, with TRBD2 matching 8 bases. The germline V gene encodes CDR1 KGHSH and CDR2 LQKENI. V dropped 1 base and J dropped 4; count of bases not matched to a gene: 7. The CDR3 sequence is 16 residues long. Here the CDR3 reads CASSPLERGPADTQYF. The CDR3 nucleotides are TGTGCCAGCTCACCACTCGAGCGGGGGCCGGCAGATACGCAGTATTTT. The full variable domain, rest sourced from reference TRBV18 and TRBJ2-3, is NAGVMQNPRHLVRRRGQEARLRCSPMKGHSHVYWYRQLPEEGLKFMVYLQKENIIDESGMPKERFSAEFPKEGPSILRIQQVVRGDSAAYFCASSPLERGPADTQYFGPGTRLTVL.